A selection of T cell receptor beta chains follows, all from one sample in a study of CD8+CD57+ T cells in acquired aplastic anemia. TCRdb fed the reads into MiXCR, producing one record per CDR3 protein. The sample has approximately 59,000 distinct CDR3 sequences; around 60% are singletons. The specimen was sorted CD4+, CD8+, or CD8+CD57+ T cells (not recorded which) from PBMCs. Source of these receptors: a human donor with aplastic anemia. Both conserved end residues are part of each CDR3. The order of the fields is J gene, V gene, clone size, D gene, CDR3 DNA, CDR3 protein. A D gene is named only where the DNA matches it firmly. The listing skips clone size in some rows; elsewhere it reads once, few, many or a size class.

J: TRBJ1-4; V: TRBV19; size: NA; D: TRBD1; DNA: TGTGCCAGTGGAGACAGGGCAGCAAAACTGTTTTTT; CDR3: CASGDRAAKLFF
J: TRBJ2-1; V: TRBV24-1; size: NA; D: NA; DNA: TGTGCCACCAGCCCTAGGGGGGATGAGCAGTTCTTC; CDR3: CATSPRGDEQFF
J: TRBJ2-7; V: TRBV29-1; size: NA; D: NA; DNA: TGCAGCGTTCGGGACGGGAGCTCCTACGAGCAGTACTTC; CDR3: CSVRDGSSYEQYF
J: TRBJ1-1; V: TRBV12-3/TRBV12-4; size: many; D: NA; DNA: TGTGCCAGCAGCTACACAGGAATGAACACTGAAGCTTTCTTT; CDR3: CASSYTGMNTEAFF
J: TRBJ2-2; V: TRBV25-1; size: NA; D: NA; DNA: TGTGCCAGCAGTGACGGCCAGCGTCACACCGGGGAGCTGTTTTTT; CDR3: CASSDGQRHTGELFF
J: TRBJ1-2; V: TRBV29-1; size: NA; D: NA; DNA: TGCAGCGTTGAAGATGGGAGGGGAAGTGGCTACACCTTC; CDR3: CSVEDGRGSGYTF
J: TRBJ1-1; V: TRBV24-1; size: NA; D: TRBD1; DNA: TGTGCCACCAGTGGTGTACAGGGGGTTGAAGCTTTCTTT; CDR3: CATSGVQGVEAFF
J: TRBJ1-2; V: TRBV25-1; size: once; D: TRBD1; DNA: TGTGCCAGCAGTGCCGAGACAGGGATAAGTGGCTACACCTTC; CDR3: CASSAETGISGYTF
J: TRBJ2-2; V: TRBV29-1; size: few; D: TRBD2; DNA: TGCAGCGTTGTAGCGGGAGAGGGCACCGGGGAGCTGTTTTTT; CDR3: CSVVAGEGTGELFF
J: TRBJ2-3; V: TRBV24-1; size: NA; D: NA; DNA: TGTGCCACCAGTCGCGGACTTAGCACAGATACGCAGTATTTT; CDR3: CATSRGLSTDTQYF
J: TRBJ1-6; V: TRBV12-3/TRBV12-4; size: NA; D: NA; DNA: TGTGCCAGCAGTCTTGAGGGCACACCCCTCCACTTT; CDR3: CASSLEGTPLHF
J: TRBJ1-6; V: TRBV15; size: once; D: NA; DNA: TGTGCCACGACACAGAGCTCCTATAATTCACCCCTCCACTTT; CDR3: CATTQSSYNSPLHF
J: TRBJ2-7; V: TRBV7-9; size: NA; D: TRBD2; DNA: TGTGCCAGCAGCTTGGGGGGGGTCTACGAGCAGTACTTC; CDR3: CASSLGGVYEQYF
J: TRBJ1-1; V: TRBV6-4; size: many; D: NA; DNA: TGTGCCAGCAGTGACGGAAGGGGACACAAAACAAGGAACACTGAAGCTTTCTTT; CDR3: CASSDGRGHKTRNTEAFF
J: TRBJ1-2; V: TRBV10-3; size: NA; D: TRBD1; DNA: TGTGCCATCAGTCAGCCAAATTGGTTGACAGGGGGCAATGGCTACACCTTC; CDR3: CAISQPNWLTGGNGYTF
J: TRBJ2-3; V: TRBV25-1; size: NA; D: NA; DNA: TGTGCCAGCAGTGAACGCCGAGGGGGTAGGGAAGCGGATACGCAGTATTTT; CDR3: CASSERRGGREADTQYF
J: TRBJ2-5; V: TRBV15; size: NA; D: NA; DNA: TGTGCCACCAGCAGAGTAGCGGAGACCCAGTACTTC; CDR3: CATSRVAETQYF
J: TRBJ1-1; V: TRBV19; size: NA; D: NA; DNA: TGTGCCAGTAGTATGACGGGGGGCGAAGCTTTCTTT; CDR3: CASSMTGGEAFF
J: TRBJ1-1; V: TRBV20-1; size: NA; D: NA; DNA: TGCAGTGCTAGAGATCTTGGGGGGGACACTGAAGCTTTCTTT; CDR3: CSARDLGGDTEAFF
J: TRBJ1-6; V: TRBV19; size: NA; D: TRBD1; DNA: TGTGCCAGTAGTAGAGGGGGCGCGTCACCCCTCCACTTT; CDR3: CASSRGGASPLHF
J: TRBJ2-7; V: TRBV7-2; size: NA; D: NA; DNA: TGTGCCAGCAGCTTTGACACCTACTCCTACGAGCAGTACTTC; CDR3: CASSFDTYSYEQYF
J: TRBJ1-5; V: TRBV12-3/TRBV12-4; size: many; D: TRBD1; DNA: TGTGCCAGCAGATGGGACAGGGATAGCAATCAGCCCCAGCATTTT; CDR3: CASRWDRDSNQPQHF
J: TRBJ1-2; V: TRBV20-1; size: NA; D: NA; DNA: TGCAGTGCTAGCGACCCACGGCTATATGATGGCTACACCTTC; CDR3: CSASDPRLYDGYTF
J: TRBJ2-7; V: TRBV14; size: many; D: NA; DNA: TGTGCCAGCAGCCAAGTCTCCCTTCCCTACGAGCAGTACTTC; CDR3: CASSQVSLPYEQYF
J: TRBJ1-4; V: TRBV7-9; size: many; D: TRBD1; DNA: TGTGCCAGCAGCCACTGGGACAGAACTAATGAAAAACTGTTTTTT; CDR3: CASSHWDRTNEKLFF
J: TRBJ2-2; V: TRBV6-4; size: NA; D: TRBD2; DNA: TGTGCTAGAGATGAATGGGGGGGGGACACCGGGGAGCTGTTTTTT; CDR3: CARDEWGGDTGELFF
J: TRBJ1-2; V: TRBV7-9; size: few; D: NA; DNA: TGTGCCAGCAGCGACGATGGCTACACCTTC; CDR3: CASSDDGYTF
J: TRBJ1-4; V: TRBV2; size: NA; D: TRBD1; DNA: TGTGCCAGCAGCGTTACCGGGACAGGGGGCAATGAAAAACTGTTTTTT; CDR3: CASSVTGTGGNEKLFF
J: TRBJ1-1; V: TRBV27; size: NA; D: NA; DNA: TGTGCCAGCAGTTTAATTCCCAACACTGAAGCTTTCTTT; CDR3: CASSLIPNTEAFF
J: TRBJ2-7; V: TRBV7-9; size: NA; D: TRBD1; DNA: TGTGCCAGCAGCACCCAGGGGGCTGGAGGCGAGCAGTACTTC; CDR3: CASSTQGAGGEQYF
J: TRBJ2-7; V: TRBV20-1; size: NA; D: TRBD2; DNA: TGCAGTGCTACCCGGACTAGCGGGGGAAGTTACGAGCAGTACTTC; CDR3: CSATRTSGGSYEQYF
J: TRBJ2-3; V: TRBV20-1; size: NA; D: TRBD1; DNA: TGCAGTGCTAGGACAGGGCGACACACAGATACGCAGTATTTT; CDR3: CSARTGRHTDTQYF
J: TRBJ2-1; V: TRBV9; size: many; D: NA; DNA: TGTGCCAGCAGCGTAGGGGCAGGGGCGGTGGTCAATGAGCAGTTCTTC; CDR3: CASSVGAGAVVNEQFF
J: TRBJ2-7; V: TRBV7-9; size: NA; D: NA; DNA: TGTGCCAGCAGCTTAAGCGGACAACGCCGCTACGAGCAGTACTTC; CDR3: CASSLSGQRRYEQYF
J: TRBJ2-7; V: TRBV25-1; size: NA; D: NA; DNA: TGTGCCAGCAGTGAATACTCGGCTGGGACGGAGTACTTC; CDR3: CASSEYSAGTEYF
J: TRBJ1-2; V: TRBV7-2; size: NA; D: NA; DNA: TGTGCCAGCAGCTCCGGACGGCCTAACTATGGCTACACCTTC; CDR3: CASSSGRPNYGYTF
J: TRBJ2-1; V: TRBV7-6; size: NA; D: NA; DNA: TGTGCCAGCAGCGTAGGTGGGGGCAATGAGCAGTTCTTC; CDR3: CASSVGGGNEQFF
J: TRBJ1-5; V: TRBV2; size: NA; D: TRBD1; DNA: TGTGCCAGCAGGGCGGGACAGGGTCAGCCCCAGCATTTT; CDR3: CASRAGQGQPQHF
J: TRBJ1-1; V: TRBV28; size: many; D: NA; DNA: TGTGCCAGCAGTGACGATTTGGTGTCAGCTGACCCTGAAGCTTTCTTT; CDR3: CASSDDLVSADPEAFF
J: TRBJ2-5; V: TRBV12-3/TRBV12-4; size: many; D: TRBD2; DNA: TGTGCCAGCAGTTTTGTAGCGGGTGGGGGTGAGACCCAGTACTTC; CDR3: CASSFVAGGGETQYF
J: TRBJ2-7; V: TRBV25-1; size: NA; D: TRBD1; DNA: TGTGCCAGCACCTCCCCGGGACAGGGTGACTCCTACGAGCAGTACTTC; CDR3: CASTSPGQGDSYEQYF
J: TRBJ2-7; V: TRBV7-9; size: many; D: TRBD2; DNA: TGTGCCAGCAGCTCCCTACCAGCGGGGGGCGGGTACGAGCAGTACTTC; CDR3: CASSSLPAGGGYEQYF
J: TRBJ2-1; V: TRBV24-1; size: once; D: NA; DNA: TGTGCCACCAGTACCTATCCTGTTTTCAATGAGCAGTTCTTC; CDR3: CATSTYPVFNEQFF
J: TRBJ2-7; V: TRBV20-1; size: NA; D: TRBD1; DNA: TGCAGTGCTAGGTCCGGGACAGGGGCCTACGAGCAGTACTTC; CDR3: CSARSGTGAYEQYF
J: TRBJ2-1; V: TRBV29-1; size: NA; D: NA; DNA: TGCAGCGCCCTAAGACCAGAAGAGTTGCTCTTC; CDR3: CSALRPEELLF
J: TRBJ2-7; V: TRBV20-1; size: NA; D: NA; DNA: TGCAGTGCTAGGTCGAGGGGGGGCCTTGAGCAGTACTTC; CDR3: CSARSRGGLEQYF
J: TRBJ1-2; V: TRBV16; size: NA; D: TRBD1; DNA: TGTGCCAGCAGCCTCGACAGGGCCATCACCTTC; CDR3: CASSLDRAITF
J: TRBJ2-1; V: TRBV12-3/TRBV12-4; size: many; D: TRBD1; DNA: TGTGCCAGCATTCTGACAGGGAACAATGAGCAGTTCTTC; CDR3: CASILTGNNEQFF
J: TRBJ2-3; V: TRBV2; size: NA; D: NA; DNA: TGTGCCAGCAGCAGGGGCAGAGATACGCAGTATTTT; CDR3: CASSRGRDTQYF
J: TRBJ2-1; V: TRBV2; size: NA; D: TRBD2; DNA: TGTGCCAGCAGGGGGTTGGCGGGGGTACACAATGAGCAGTTCTTC; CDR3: CASRGLAGVHNEQFF
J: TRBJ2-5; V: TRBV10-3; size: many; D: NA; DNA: TGTGCCATCAGTGAAGCCGACTTAGAGGGGGGCAAGAGAGAGACCCAGTACTTC; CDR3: CAISEADLEGGKRETQYF